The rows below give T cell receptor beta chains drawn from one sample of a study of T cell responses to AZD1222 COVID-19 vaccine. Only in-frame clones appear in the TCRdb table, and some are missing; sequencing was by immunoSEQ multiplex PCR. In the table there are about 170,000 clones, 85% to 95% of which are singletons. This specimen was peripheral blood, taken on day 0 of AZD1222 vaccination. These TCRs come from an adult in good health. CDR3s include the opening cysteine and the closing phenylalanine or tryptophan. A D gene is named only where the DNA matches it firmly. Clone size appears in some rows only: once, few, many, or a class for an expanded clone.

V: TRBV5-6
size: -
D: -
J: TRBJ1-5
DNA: TGTGCCAGCAGCTTAGGGCGTTTCAATCAGCCCCAGCATTTT
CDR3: CASSLGRFNQPQHF

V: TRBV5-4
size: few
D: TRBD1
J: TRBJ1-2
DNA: TGTGCCAGCAGCGAGTGGATGGGACAGGGTGTCAAGGGCTACACCTTC
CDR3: CASSEWMGQGVKGYTF

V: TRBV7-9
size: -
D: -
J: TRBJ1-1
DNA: TGTGCCAGCAGCTTAGGGGGTGGAGGTCCTGAAGCTTTCTTT
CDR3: CASSLGGGGPEAFF

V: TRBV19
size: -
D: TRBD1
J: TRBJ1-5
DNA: TGTGCCAGTAGTATAGCGGAGGGGGCAAGTCAGCCCCAGCATTTT
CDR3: CASSIAEGASQPQHF

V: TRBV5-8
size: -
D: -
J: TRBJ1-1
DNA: TGTGCCAGCAGCTACAGCCCGCAGGGTAAAACTGAAGCTTTCTTT
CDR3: CASSYSPQGKTEAFF

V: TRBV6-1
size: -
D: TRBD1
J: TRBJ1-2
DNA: TGTGCCAGCAGTGAAGCTCGGACAGGATATGGCTACACCTTC
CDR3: CASSEARTGYGYTF

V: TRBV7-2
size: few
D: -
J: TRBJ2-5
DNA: TGTGCCAGCAGCTTATCCCCGGGGATGGAGACCCAGTACTTC
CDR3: CASSLSPGMETQYF

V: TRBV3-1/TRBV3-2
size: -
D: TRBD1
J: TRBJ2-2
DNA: TGTGCCAGCAGCCCTCAGGGGGCCGGGGAGCTGTTTTTT
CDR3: CASSPQGAGELFF

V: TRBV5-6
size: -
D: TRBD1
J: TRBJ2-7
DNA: TGTGCCAGCAGCTTGGGGGACAGGTTCAGCTCCTACGAGCAGTACTTC
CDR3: CASSLGDRFSSYEQYF

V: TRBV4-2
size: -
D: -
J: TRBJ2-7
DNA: TGTGCCAGCAGCCAAGTTATCGACCCCTACGAGCAGTACTTC
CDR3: CASSQVIDPYEQYF

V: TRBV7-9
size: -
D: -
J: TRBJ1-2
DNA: TGTGCCAGCAGCCTAGAGGGTGGCTACACCTTC
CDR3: CASSLEGGYTF

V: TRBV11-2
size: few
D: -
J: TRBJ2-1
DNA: TGTGCCAGCAGCTTCTTTACTGGAAGCTCCTACAATGAGCAGTTCTTC
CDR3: CASSFFTGSSYNEQFF

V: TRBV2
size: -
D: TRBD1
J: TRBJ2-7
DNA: TGTGCCAGCAGTGCTAGGACAGGGACTTCTCTCCACGAGCAGTACTTC
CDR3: CASSARTGTSLHEQYF

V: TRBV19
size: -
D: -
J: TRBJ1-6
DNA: TGTGCCAGTAGTATGCTGGGACAAAATTCACCCCTCCACTTT
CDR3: CASSMLGQNSPLHF

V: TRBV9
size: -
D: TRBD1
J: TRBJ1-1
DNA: TGTGCCAGCAGCCCTCACAGGGGCGGTGGAGCTTTCTTT
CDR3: CASSPHRGGGAFF

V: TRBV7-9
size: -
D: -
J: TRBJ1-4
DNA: TGTGCCAGCAGCCCAGTAGTGGGGACTAATGAAAAACTGTTTTTT
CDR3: CASSPVVGTNEKLFF

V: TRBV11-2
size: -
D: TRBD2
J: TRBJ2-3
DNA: TGTGCCAGCAGCTTAGTCTTAGCGGGAGGCGACACAGATACGCAGTATTTT
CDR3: CASSLVLAGGDTDTQYF

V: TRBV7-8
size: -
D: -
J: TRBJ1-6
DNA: TGTGCCAGCAGCCGGGAACAGGGAAGTATAAGTTCACCCCTCCACTTT
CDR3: CASSREQGSISSPLHF

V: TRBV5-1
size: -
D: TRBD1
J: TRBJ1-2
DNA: TGCGCCAGCGGAAGGGACAGGGATGCCTATGGCTACACCTTC
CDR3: CASGRDRDAYGYTF

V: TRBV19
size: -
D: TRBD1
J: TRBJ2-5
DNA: TGTGCCAGTAGTTCAATCCTCGGGACAGTTCGACAAGAGACCCAGTACTTC
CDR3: CASSSILGTVRQETQYF

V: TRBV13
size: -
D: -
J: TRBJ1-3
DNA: TGTGCCAGCAGCCGGGCAGAGCGAAACACCATATATTTT
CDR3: CASSRAERNTIYF

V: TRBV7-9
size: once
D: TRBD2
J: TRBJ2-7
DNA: TGTGCCAGCAGCTTAGGACTAGCGGGGGGGTTCTACGAGCAGTACTTC
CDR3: CASSLGLAGGFYEQYF

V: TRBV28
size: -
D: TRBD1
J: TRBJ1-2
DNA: TGTGCCAGCAGCGACCCCGGGACAGGGGAGTCTGGCTACACCTTC
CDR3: CASSDPGTGESGYTF

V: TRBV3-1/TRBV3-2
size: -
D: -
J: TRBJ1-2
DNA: TGTGCCAGCAGCCAAGTTCTCAGCGGGCACTATGGCTACACCTTC
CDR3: CASSQVLSGHYGYTF

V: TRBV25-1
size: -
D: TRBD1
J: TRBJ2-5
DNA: TGTGCCAGCAGTGGCTCCGGGACAGGGAAAGAGACCCAGTACTTC
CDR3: CASSGSGTGKETQYF

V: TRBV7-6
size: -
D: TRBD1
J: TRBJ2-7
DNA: TGTGCCAGCACCAACGGGACAGGGGGTTACGAGCAGTACTTC
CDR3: CASTNGTGGYEQYF